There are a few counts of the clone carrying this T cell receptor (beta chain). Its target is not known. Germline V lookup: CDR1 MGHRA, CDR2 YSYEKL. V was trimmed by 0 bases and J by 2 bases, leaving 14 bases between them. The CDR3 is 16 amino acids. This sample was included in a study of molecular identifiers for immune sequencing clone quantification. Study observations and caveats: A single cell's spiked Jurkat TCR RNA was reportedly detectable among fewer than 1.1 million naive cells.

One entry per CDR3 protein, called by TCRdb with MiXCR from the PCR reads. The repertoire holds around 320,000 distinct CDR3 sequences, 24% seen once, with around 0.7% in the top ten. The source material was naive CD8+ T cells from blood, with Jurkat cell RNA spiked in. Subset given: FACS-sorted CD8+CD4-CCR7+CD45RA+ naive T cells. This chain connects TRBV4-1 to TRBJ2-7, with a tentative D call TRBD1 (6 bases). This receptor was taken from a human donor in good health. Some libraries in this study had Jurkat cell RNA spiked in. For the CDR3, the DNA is TGCGCCAGCAGCCAAGAACCAGGGGCCCTCGCCTACGAGCAGTACTTC. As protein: CASSQEPGALAYEQYF.